The T cell receptor (beta chain) under discussion was sequenced for a study of blood T cell repertoires in COVID-19. At the level of the study: COVID-19 samples collected from the United States, Italy and Spain covered acute and convalescent phases.

Participants were aged about 18 to 90 years from around 24 US areas. Recovered Cohort 3 donors showed two negative PCRs, clearance, or symptom resolution. The CDR3 loop spans 15 amino acids. The germline CDR1 and CDR2 sequences are SQVTM and ANQGSEA. Unmatched junction bases numbered 13, after V lost 6 bases and J lost 5 bases. The protocol was immunoSEQ multiplex PCR, while the TCRdb copy is restricted to in-frame clones and leaves out a portion. The sample lists fewer than 600,000 clones, around nine tenths seen once, with approximately 2% in the top ten. Sequencing was done on a sample of PBMCs or T cells enriched from blood (not recorded which). The genes are TRBV29-1 and TRBJ2-1; 7 bases agree with TRBD1. The receptor was derived from a woman in her forties who had recovered from COVID-19. The DNA of the CDR3 is TGCAGCGTCCAACAGGGGTTTCTTGGGCACAATGAGCAGTTCTTC. It specifies CSVQQGFLGHNEQFF.